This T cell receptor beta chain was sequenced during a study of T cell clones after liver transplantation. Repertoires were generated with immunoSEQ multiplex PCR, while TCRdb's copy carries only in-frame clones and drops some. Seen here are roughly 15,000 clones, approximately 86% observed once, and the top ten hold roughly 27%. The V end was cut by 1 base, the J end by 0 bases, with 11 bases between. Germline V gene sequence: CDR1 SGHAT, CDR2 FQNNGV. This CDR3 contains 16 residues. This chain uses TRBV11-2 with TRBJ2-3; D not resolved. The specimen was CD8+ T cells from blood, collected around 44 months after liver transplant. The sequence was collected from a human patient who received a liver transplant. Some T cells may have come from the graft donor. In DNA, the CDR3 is TGTGCCAGCAGCTTAGCAAAGATTACTAGCACAGATACGCAGTATTTT. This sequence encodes CASSLAKITSTDTQYF.